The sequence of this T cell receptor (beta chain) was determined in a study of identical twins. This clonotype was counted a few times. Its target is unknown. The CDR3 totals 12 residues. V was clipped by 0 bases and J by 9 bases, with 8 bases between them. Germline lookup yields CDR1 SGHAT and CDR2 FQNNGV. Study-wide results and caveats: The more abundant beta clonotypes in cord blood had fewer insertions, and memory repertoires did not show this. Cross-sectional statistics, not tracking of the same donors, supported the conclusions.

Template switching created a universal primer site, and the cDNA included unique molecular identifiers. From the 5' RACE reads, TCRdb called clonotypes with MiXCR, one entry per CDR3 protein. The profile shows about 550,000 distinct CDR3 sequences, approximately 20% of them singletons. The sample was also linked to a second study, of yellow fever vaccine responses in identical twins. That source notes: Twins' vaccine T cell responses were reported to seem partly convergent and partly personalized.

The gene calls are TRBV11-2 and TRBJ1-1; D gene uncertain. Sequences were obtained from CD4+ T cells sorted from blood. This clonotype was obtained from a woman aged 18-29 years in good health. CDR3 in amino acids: CASSLDRNKAFF. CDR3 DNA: TGTGCCAGCAGCTTAGACCGCAACAAAGCTTTCTTT.